This TCR beta chain was identified during a study of spatial heterogeneity in lung cancer. Study overall: Researchers sequenced follow-up PBMC samples if they had them, and these came a median of approximately 26 months after resection. General study points: The study found ubiquitous expanded tumor TCRs in blood more at resection than follow-up.

Trimming took 4 bases from V and 4 from J, leaving 14 bases between them. Germline-derived CDR1 and CDR2 are DFQATT and SNEGSKA (reference sequence). The CDR3 is 13 amino acids. Specified time point: blood at routine non-recurrence follow-up after resection. Points on this clonotype: Its antigen is unidentified.

All TCR cDNA molecules were individually tagged with a unique molecular identifier. TCRdb independently ran MiXCR on the 5' RACE reads; one entry per CDR3 protein. This table holds about 94,000 distinct CDR3 sequences, roughly a fifth found once. The source is a male donor with early-stage non-small cell lung cancer. The J gene is TRBJ2-7, the V gene TRBV20-1; tentative D call: TRBD1 (5 bases). Sequencing used PBMCs, obtained at follow-up. CDR3 amino acids: CSAIGAPTYEQYV. The CDR3 bases are TGCAGTGCTATAGGGGCACCGACTTACGAGCAGTACGTC.